This T cell receptor (beta chain) was recorded in a study of CD8 T cells in ankylosing spondylitis. General study findings and limits: Reports of some motif variants in reactive arthritis synovial fluid and blood predate this one. Matched ankylosing spondylitis synovial fluid reportedly showed significant enrichment of disease-linked clones. Blood of patients with ankylosing spondylitis appeared to be characterized by a TCR beta motif of 8 or 9 highly homologous variants.

In making TCR beta libraries, quantitative 5'-RACE with molecular barcodes was used. TCRdb called the 5' RACE reads again in MiXCR, with one record for every CDR3 protein. The sample records roughly 440,000 distinct CDR3 sequences, 17% being singletons. This clonotype was detected only a few times. Its antigen is undetermined. J lost 12 bases, V lost 5 bases, and 12 bases had no gene match. Per germline, CDR1 SGHTA and CDR2 FQGNSA. The CDR3 totals 14 residues. The chain couples TRBV7-2 to TRBJ1-1; TRBD1 aligns across 10 bases. This receptor was taken from a male donor with ankylosing spondylitis. Material for sequencing was blood, either unsorted or a sorted T cell fraction (not recorded which). CDR3: CASSLYRDRGLSFF. CDR3 nucleotide sequence: TGTGCCAGCAGCCTCTACCGGGACAGGGGTTTGTCTTTCTTT.